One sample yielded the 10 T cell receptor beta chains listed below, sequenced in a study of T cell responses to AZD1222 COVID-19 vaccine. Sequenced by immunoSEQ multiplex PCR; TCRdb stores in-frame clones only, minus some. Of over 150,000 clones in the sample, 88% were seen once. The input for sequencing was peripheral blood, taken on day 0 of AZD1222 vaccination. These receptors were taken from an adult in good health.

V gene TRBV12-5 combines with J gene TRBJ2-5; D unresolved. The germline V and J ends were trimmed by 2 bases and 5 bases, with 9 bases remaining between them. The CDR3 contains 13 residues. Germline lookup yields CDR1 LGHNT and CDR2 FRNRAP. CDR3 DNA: TGTGCTAGTGGTTTGCTACCCCAGGAGACCCAGTACTTC. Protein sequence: CASGLLPQETQYF.

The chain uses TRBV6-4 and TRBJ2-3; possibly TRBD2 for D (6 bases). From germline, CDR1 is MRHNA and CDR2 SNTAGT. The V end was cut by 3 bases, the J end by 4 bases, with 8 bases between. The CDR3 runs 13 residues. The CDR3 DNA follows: TGTGCCAGCAGTGAAGGGACTGCAGATACGCAGTATTTT. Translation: CASSEGTADTQYF.

In DNA form, the CDR3 reads TGTGCCAGCAGCCCCCGAAGACAGGGAACGAACACTGAAGCTTTCTTT. This translates into CASSPRRQGTNTEAFF. The chain joins TRBV13 to TRBJ1-1, with 7 bases identical to TRBD1. Germline V gene sequence: CDR1 PRHDT, CDR2 FYEKMQ (reference sequence). The CDR3 length is 16 residues. V lost 5 bases and J lost 1; bases outside the gene matches: 10.

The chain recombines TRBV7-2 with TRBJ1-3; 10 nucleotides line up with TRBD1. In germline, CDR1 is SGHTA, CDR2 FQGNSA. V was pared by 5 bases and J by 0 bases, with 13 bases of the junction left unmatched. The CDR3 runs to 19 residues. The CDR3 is CASSPMGQGSSYSGNTIYF. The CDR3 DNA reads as TGTGCCAGCAGCCCGATGGGACAGGGGTCTTCTTACTCTGGAAACACCATATATTTT.

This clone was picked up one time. The CDR3 spells CASSQQGGGRANEKLFF. CDR3 bases: TGTGCCAGCAGCCAACAGGGAGGAGGTCGTGCTAATGAAAAACTGTTTTTT. The chain employs TRBV4-2 and TRBJ1-4; D is perhaps TRBD1 (5 bases). Germline loops: CDR1 LGHNA, CDR2 YNFKEQ. Trimming cost V 2 bases and J 3 bases, with 16 bases left between them. The CDR3 consists of 17 residues.

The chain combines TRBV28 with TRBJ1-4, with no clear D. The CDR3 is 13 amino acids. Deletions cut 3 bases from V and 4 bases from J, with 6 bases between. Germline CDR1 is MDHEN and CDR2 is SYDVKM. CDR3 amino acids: CASSLGGNEKLFF. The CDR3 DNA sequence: TGTGCCAGCAGTTTGGGAGGTAATGAAAAACTGTTTTTT. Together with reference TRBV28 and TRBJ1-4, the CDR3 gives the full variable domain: DVKVTQSSRYLVKRTGEKVFLECVQDMDHENMFWYRQDPGLGLRLIYFSYDVKMKEKGDIPEGYSVSREKKERFSLILESASTNQTSMYLCASSLGGNEKLFFGSGTQLSVL.

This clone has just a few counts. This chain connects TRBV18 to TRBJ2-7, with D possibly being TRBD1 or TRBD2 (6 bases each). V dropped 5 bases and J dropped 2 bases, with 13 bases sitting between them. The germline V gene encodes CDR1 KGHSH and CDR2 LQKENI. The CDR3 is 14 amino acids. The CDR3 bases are TGTGCCAGCTCATCGGGGGCTAGTACCTACGAGCAGTACTTC. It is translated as CASSSGASTYEQYF.

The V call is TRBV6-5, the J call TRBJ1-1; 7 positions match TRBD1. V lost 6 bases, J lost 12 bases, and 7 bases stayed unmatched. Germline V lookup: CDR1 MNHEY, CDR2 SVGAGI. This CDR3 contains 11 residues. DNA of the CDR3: TGTGCCAGCAGGACAGGGTTTTTGTCTTTCTTT. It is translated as CASRTGFLSFF.

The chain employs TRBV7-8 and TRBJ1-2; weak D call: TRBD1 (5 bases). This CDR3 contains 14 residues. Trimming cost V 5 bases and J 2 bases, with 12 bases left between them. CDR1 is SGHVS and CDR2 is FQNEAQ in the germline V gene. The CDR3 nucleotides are TGTGCCAGCAGCCACGGGACGGGAAACTATGGCTACACCTTC. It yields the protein CASSHGTGNYGYTF.

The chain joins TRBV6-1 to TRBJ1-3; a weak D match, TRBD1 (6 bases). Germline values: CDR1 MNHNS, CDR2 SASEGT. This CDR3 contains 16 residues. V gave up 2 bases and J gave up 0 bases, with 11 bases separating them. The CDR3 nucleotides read TGTGCCAGCAGTGAACAGGACAGAACCTCTGGAAACACCATATATTTT. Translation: CASSEQDRTSGNTIYF.